This TCR beta chain was identified during a study of breast tumors, draining lymph nodes, adjacent tissues. Study conclusions and caveats: The data were judged consistent with most tumor T cells coming from lymph node and expanding in tumor.

Breast cancer patients provided tissue from their axillary draining lymph nodes. TCRdb reprocessed the multiplex PCR reads with MiXCR, giving one entry per CDR3 protein. The sample lists approximately 140,000 distinct CDR3 sequences; approximately 32% were seen once. Germline CDR1 is SGHTA and CDR2 is FQGNSA. Trimming shortened V by 5 bases and J by 5 bases, and 19 bases separated the two germline ends. The CDR3 is 16 amino acids. This clonotype was recorded many times. The target antigen is unknown. What was sequenced was axillary lymph node tissue. The chain joins TRBV7-2 to TRBJ1-3; the D gene is possibly TRBD1 (5 bases). This receptor was taken from a female donor with breast cancer. Some clones in this sample may be carry-over from other donors' samples. CDR3 protein: CASSPTGTPGRNTIYF. In nucleotides, the CDR3 is TGTGCCAGCAGCCCGACCGGGACTCCCGGGAGAAACACCATATATTTT.